A single sample is the source of the 8 T cell receptor beta chains below, sequenced in a study of patients and donors after allogeneic stem cell transplantation. One entry per CDR3 protein, called by TCRdb with MiXCR from the RT-PCR reads. Altogether roughly 960,000 distinct CDR3 sequences are present, about a sixth being singletons, with the ten largest covering 5% to 6.5%. The sequencing input was blood, either unsorted or a sorted T cell fraction (not recorded which). The source of these receptors is a human donor who was either an allogeneic HSCT recipient or a stem cell or donor lymphocyte infusion donor (not recorded which). It is not recorded whose cells these are; they may come from a transplant donor.

The rearrangement links TRBV27 to TRBJ2-7, with 16 bases lining up with TRBD2. From germline, CDR1 is MNHEY and CDR2 SMNVEV (reference sequence). CDR3 length: 19 residues. With V trimmed by 4 bases and J by 0 bases, 9 bases remained unmatched. Here the CDR3 reads CASSSTTGTSGGASYEQYF. DNA of the CDR3: TGTGCCAGCAGTTCGACGACCGGGACTAGCGGGGGGGCCTCCTACGAGCAGTACTTC.

V is TRBV6-5 and J is TRBJ1-2; no clear D gene. There are 12 residues in the CDR3. V was shortened by 6 bases and J by 8 bases, with 13 bases between the two germline ends. Per the germline V gene, CDR1 is MNHEY and CDR2 is SVGAGI. The CDR3 region has the DNA TGTGCCAGCAGCTCGAGGGTCGAGGGCTACACCTTC. Translating it yields CASSSRVEGYTF.

V is TRBV20-1 and J is TRBJ2-5, with 7 bases fitting TRBD2. The CDR3 covers 14 residues. Germline V gene sequence: CDR1 DFQATT, CDR2 SNEGSKA (reference sequence). V was pared by 6 bases and J by 5 bases, with 12 bases of the junction left unmatched. The CDR3 spells CSAHLGGGIETQYF. CDR3 sequence (DNA): TGCAGTGCCCACCTTGGGGGGGGGATCGAGACCCAGTACTTC.

This clonotype was picked up many times. CDR3 amino acids: CATPKQFF. As DNA, the CDR3 is TGTGCCACCCCTAAGCAGTTCTTC. The chain combines TRBV7-9 with TRBJ2-1; D is undetermined. Germline lookup yields CDR1 SEHNR and CDR2 FQNEAQ (reference sequence). The CDR3 spans 8 residues. V dropped 10 bases and J dropped 11 bases, with 6 bases sitting between them.

This clonotype was counted only a few times. The V gene is TRBV12-3 or TRBV12-4, the J gene TRBJ1-2; a weak D match, TRBD1 (5 bases). V dropped 7 bases and J dropped 5 bases, with 17 bases sitting between them. This CDR3 has 14 amino acids. The CDR3 DNA follows: TGTGCCAGCACCCCCGGGCCCGACAGATATGGCTACACCTTC. Its protein product is CASTPGPDRYGYTF.

This rearrangement joins TRBV7-6 to TRBJ1-5, with no clear D. The CDR3 extends over 14 amino acids. Germline lookup yields CDR1 SGHVS and CDR2 FNYEAQ. V dropped 2 bases and J dropped 6 bases, with 11 bases sitting between them. CDR3 amino acids: CASSLWGSGQPQHF. Here the CDR3 DNA reads TGTGCCAGCAGCTTATGGGGTAGTGGTCAGCCCCAGCATTTT.

The rearrangement joins TRBV27 to TRBJ2-2, with 8 nucleotides matching TRBD1. CDR1 and CDR2 from the germline V gene are MNHEY and SMNVEV (reference sequence). With V trimmed by 6 bases and J by 6 bases, 12 bases remained unmatched. CDR3 length: 16 amino acids. The CDR3 here is CASSPTGTGFPGELFF. The CDR3 bases are TGTGCCAGCAGCCCTACCGGGACAGGTTTCCCCGGGGAGCTGTTTTTT.

Only a few counts were recorded for this clonotype. The chain carries TRBV4-2 and TRBJ2-3; maybe TRBD1 (6 bases). CDR1 is LGHNA, CDR2 YNFKEQ, per germline. The germline V and J ends were trimmed by 4 bases and 3 bases, with 20 bases remaining between them. The CDR3 totals 17 residues. The CDR3, as DNA: TGTGCCAGCAGCCTGAGGGGGACGGGGACCGCAACAGATACGCAGTATTTT. Translating gives CASSLRGTGTATDTQYF.